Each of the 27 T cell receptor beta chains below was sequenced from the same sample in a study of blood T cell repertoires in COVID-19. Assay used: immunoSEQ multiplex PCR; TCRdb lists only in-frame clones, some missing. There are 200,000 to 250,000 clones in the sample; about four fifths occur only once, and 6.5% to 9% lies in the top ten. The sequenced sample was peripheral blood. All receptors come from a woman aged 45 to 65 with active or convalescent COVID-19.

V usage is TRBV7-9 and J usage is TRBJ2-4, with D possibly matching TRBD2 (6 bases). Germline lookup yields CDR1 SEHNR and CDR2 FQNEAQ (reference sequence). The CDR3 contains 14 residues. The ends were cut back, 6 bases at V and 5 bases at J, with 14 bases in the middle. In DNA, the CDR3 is TGTGCCAGCAGGGGCATCGGGGGACAAAACATTCAGTACTTC. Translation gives CASRGIGGQNIQYF. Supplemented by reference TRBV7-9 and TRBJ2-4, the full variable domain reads DTGVSQNPRHKITKRGQNVTFRCDPISEHNRLYWYRQTLGQGPEFLTYFQNEAQLEKSRLLSDRFSAERPKGSFSTLEIQRTEQGDSAMYLCASRGIGGQNIQYFGAGTRLSVL.

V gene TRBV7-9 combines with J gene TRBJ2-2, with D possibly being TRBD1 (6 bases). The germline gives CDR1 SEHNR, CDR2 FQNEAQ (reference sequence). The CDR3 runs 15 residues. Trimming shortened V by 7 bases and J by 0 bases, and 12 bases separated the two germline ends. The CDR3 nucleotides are TGTGCCAGCACCAAACAGGGCGCGAACACCGGGGAGCTGTTTTTT. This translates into CASTKQGANTGELFF. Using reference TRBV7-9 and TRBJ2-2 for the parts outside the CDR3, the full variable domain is DTGVSQNPRHKITKRGQNVTFRCDPISEHNRLYWYRQTLGQGPEFLTYFQNEAQLEKSRLLSDRFSAERPKGSFSTLEIQRTEQGDSAMYLCASTKQGANTGELFFGEGSRLTVL.

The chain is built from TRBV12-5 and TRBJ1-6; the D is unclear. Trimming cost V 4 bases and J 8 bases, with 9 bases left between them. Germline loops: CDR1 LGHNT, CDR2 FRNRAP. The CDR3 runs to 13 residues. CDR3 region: CASGWYGDSPLHF. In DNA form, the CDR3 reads TGTGCTAGTGGTTGGTACGGAGATTCACCCCTCCACTTT. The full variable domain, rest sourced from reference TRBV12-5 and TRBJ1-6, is DARVTQTPRHKVTEMGQEVTMRCQPILGHNTVFWYRQTMMQGLELLAYFRNRAPLDDSGMPKDRFSAEMPDATLATLKIQPSEPRDSAVYFCASGWYGDSPLHFGNGTRLTVT.

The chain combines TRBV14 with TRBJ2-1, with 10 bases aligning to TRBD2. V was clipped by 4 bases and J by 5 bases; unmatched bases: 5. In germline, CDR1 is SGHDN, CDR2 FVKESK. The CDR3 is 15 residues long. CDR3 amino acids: CASSRTSGTHNEQFF. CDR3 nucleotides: TGTGCCAGCAGCCGAACTAGCGGGACCCACAATGAGCAGTTCTTC.

The DNA for the CDR3 is TGCGCCAGCAGCTTGGCAGGTTATGGAAACACCATATATTTT. It specifies CASSLAGYGNTIYF. The chain couples TRBV5-1 to TRBJ1-3; no firm D call. V was shortened by 0 bases and J by 3 bases, with 7 bases between the two germline ends. Germline assignment: CDR1 SGHRS and CDR2 YFSETQ. This CDR3 has 14 residues.

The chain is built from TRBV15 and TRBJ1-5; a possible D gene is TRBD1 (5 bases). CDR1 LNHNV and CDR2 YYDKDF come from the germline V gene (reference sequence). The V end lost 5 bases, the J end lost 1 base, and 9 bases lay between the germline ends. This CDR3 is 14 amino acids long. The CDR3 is CATSRSGSNQPQHF. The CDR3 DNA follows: TGTGCCACCAGCCGGTCAGGGAGCAATCAGCCCCAGCATTTT.

The CDR3 here is CASSSDYQETQYF. CDR3 coding DNA: TGTGCCAGCTCATCCGACTACCAAGAGACCCAGTACTTC. V usage is TRBV18 and J usage is TRBJ2-5; D ambiguous. Germline CDR1 and CDR2: KGHSH and LQKENI. Between the trimmed V and J ends, which lost 5 bases and 0 bases, there was a span of 7 bases. This CDR3 region has 13 residues.

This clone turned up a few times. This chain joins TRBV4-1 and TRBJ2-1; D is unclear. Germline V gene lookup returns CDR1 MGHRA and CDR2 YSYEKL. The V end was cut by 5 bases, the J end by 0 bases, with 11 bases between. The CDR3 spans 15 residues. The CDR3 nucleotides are TGCGCCAGCAGCTCCACGGTTAGCTCCTACAATGAGCAGTTCTTC. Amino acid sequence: CASSSTVSSYNEQFF.

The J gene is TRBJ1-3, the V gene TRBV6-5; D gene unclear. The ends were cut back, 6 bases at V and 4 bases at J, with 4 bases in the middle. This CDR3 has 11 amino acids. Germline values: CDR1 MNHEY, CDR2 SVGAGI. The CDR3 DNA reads TGTGCCAGCAGCCTAGGAAACACCATATATTTT. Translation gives CASSLGNTIYF.

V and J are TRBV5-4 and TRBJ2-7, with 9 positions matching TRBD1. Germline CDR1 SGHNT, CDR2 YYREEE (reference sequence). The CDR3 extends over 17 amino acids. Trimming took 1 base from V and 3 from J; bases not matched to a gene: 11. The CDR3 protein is CASSLKSGQGRDYEQYF. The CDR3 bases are TGTGCCAGCAGCTTGAAGTCGGGACAGGGACGAGACTACGAGCAGTACTTC.

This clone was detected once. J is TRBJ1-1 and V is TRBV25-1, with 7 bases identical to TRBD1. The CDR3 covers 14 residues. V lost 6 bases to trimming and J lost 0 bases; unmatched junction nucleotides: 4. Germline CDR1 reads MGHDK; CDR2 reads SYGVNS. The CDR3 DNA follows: TGTGCCAGCAGGGACGGACAGGTGAACACTGAAGCTTTCTTT. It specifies CASRDGQVNTEAFF.

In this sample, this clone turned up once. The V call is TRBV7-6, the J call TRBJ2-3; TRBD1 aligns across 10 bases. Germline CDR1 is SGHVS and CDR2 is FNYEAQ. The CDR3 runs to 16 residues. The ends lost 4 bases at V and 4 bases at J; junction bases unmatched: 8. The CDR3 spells CASSSRDRGWADTQYF. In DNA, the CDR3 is TGTGCCAGCAGCTCCCGGGACAGGGGATGGGCAGATACGCAGTATTTT. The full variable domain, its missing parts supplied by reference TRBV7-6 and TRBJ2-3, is GAGVSQSPRYKVTKRGQDVALRCDPISGHVSLYWYRQALGQGPEFLTYFNYEAQQDKSGLPNDRFSAERPEGSISTLTIQRTEQRDSAMYRCASSSRDRGWADTQYFGPGTRLTVL.

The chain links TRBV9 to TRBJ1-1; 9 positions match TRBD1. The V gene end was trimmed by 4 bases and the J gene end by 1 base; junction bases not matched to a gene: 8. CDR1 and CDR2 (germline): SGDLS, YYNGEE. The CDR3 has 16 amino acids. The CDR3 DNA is TGTGCCAGCAGCTCCAGACAGGGGGGTGGGAACACTGAAGCTTTCTTT. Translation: CASSSRQGGGNTEAFF.

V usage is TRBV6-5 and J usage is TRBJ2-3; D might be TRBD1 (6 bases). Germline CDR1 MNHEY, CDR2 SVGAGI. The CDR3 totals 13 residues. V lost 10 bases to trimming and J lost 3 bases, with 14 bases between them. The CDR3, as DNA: TGTGCCATCGAACAGGGAACTACAGATACGCAGTATTTT. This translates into CAIEQGTTDTQYF.

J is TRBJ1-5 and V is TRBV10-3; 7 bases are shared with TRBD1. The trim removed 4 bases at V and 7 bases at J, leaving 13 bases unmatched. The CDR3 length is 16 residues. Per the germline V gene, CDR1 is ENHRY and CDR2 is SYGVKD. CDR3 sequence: CAISAGGPEPRQPQHF. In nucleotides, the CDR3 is TGTGCCATCAGTGCAGGGGGACCGGAACCTAGGCAGCCCCAGCATTTT.

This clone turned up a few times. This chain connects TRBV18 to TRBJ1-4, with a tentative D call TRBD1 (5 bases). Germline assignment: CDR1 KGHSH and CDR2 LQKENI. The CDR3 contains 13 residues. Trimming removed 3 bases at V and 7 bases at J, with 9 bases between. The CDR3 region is CASSPGTGEKLFF. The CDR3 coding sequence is TGTGCCAGCTCACCCGGGACTGGTGAAAAACTGTTTTTT. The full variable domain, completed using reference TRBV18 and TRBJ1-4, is NAGVMQNPRHLVRRRGQEARLRCSPMKGHSHVYWYRQLPEEGLKFMVYLQKENIIDESGMPKERFSAEFPKEGPSILRIQQVVRGDSAAYFCASSPGTGEKLFFGSGTQLSVL.

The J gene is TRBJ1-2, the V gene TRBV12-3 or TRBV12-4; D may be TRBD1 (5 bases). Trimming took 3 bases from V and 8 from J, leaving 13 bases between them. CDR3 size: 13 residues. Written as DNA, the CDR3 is TGTGCCAGCAGTTTGGGGCCCCTGGGAGGCTACACCTTC. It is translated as CASSLGPLGGYTF.

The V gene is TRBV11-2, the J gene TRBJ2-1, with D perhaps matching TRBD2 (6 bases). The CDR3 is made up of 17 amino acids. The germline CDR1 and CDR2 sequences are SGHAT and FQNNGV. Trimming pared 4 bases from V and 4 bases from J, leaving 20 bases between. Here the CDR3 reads CASSSLGGAGPYNEQFF. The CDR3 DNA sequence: TGTGCCAGCAGCTCCCTGGGGGGAGCCGGGCCTTACAATGAGCAGTTCTTC.

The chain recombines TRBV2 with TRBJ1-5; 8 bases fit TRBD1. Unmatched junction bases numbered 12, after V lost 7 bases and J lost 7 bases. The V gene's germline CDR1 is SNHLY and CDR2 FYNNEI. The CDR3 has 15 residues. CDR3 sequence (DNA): TGTGCCAGCACCCCCGTTGACAGGGGAGGGCAGCCCCAGCATTTT. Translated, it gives CASTPVDRGGQPQHF. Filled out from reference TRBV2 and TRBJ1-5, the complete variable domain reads EPEVTQTPSHQVTQMGQEVILRCVPISNHLYFYWYRQILGQKVEFLVSFYNNEISEKSEIFDDQFSVERPDGSNFTLKIRSTKLEDSAMYFCASTPVDRGGQPQHFGDGTRLSIL.

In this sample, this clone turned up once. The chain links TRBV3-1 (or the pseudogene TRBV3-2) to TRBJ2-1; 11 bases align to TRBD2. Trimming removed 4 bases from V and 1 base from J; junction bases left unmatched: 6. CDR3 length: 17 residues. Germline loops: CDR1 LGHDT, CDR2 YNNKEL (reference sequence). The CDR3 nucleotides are TGTGCCAGCAGCCGAATCATAGCGGGGGGGTCCTACAATGAGCAGTTCTTC. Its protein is CASSRIIAGGSYNEQFF.

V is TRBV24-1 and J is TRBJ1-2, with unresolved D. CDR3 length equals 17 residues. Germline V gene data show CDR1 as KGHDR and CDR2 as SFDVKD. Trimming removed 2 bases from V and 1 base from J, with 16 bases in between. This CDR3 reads CATSDSSAGGFNYGYTF. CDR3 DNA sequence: TGTGCCACCAGTGATTCCTCTGCCGGCGGATTTAACTATGGCTACACCTTC.

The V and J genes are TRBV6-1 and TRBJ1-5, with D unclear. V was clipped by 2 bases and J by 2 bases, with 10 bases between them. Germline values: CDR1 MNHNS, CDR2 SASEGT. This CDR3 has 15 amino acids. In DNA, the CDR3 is TGTGCCAGCAGTGAATCCGTAGTTCGCAATCAGCCCCAGCATTTT. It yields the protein CASSESVVRNQPQHF.

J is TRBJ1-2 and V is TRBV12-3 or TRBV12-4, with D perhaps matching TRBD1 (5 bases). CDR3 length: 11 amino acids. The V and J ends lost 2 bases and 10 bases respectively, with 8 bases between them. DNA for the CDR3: TGTGCCAGCAGTTTAATGGACAACTACACCTTC. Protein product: CASSLMDNYTF.

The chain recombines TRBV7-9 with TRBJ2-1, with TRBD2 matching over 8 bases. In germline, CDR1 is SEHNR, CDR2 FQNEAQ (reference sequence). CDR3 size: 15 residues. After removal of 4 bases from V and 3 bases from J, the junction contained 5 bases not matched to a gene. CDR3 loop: CASSSAGDLYNEQFF. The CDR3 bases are TGTGCCAGCAGCTCAGCGGGAGACCTCTACAATGAGCAGTTCTTC.

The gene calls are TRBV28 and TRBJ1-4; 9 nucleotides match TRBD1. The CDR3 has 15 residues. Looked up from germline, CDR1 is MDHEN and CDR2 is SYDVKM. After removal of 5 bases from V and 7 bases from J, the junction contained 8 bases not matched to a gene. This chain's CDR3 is CASSTPGQGGEKLFF. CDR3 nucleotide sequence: TGTGCCAGCAGTACCCCGGGACAGGGAGGTGAAAAACTGTTTTTT.

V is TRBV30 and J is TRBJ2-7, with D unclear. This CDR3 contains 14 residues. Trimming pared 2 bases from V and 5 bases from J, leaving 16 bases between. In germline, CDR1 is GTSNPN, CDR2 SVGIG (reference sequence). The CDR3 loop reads CAWSKSTHYHEQYF. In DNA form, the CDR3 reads TGTGCCTGGAGTAAGTCCACTCACTACCACGAGCAGTACTTC. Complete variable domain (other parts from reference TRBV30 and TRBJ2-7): SQTIHQWPATLVQPVGSPLSLECTVEGTSNPNLYWYRQAAGRGLQLLFYSVGIGQISSEVPQNLSASRPQDRQFILSSKKLLLSDSGFYLCAWSKSTHYHEQYFGPGTRLTVT.

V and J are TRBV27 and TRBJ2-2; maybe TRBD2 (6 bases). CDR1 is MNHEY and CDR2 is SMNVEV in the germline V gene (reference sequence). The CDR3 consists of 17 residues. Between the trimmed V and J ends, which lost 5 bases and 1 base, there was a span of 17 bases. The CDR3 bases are TGTGCCAGCAGTCGCCGGTCGGGACTGGGGAACACCGGGGAGCTGTTTTTT. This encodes CASSRRSGLGNTGELFF.